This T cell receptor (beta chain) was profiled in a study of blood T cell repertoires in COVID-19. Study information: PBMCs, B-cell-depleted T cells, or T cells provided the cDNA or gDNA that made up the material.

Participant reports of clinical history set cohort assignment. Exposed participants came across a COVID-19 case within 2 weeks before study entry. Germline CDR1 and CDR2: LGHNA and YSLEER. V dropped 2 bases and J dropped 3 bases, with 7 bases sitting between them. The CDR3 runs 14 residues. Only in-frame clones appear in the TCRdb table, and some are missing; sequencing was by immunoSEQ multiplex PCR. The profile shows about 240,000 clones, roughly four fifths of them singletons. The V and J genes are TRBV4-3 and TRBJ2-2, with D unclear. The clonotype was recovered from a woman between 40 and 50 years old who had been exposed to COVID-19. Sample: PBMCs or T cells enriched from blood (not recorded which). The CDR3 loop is CASSQIRYTGELFF. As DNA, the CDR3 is TGCGCCAGCAGCCAAATTAGATACACCGGGGAGCTGTTTTTT.